This T cell receptor beta chain comes out of a study of regulatory T cells in long-lasting Graves disease. V lost 3 bases and J lost 2, with 13 bases in between. The CDR3 consists of 15 residues. Germline V lookup: CDR1 MNHEY, CDR2 SVGAGI. Many counts were recorded for this clonotype. Its antigen is not known. Investigators prepared the TCR beta libraries by applying iRepertoire HTBI primers and Arm-PCR of CDR3 regions. Via MiXCR, TCRdb re-called the multiplex PCR reads, giving one row per CDR3 protein. This sample has about 460,000 distinct CDR3 sequences, with less than 15% found just once. Time point reported: newly diagnosed GD, antithyroid drugs for less than 3 months. RNA isolated from PBMCs was used to make the TCR library. Study-level results: Persistent disease exhibited a predilection for TRBV28, TRBJ1-2 and TRBJ2-5.

In addition, the sample was reused for a study of T cells in Graves' hyperthyroidism and ophthalmopathy. Per that paper: Stable Graves' hyperthyroidism meant no ophthalmopathy progression within 18 months. The TCR CDR3 was amplified in a first-round RT-PCR using the HTBI primer set.

The receptor's source is a woman in her fifties or sixties with Graves disease. This specimen was peripheral blood mononuclear cells (PBMCs), taken at new diagnosis, from a patient treated with antithyroid drugs. This chain links TRBV6-5 with TRBJ2-5; possibly TRBD2 for D (6 bases). The CDR3 sequence is CASSYSGKGQETQYF. CDR3 nucleotide sequence: TGTGCCAGCAGTTATAGCGGCAAGGGACAAGAGACCCAGTACTTC.